Each of the 22 T cell receptor beta chains below was sequenced from the same sample in a study of T cells after yellow fever vaccination. TCRdb processed the 5' RACE reads anew with MiXCR; each CDR3 protein has one entry. The table lists approximately 350,000 distinct CDR3 sequences, roughly 10% of them singletons. Here the sequenced sample was PBMCs, taken on the day of the first yellow fever vaccination. These receptors were taken from a man aged 18 to 30 who received the YFV17D yellow fever vaccine.

The sample holds a few counts of this clonotype. The CDR3 ends on some other residue instead of the conserved phenylalanine or tryptophan, so this is likely a read error. The limits of the CDR3 on the DNA are not certain, so only TCRdb's listed CDR3 is given. The rearrangement links TRBV21-1 to TRBJ2-4; TRBD2 is the table's D call, not checked against the DNA. TRBV21-1 is given as a pseudogene. Termini included, the CDR3 measures 12 amino acids. CDR3 amino acids: CASSKRRVDPGT.

In nucleotides, the CDR3 is TGTGCCAGCAGCGTAGGGGAAGACAGGGACTCACCCCTCCACTTT. Its translation: CASSVGEDRDSPLHF. J is TRBJ1-6 and V is TRBV9; 7 bases are shared with TRBD1. CDR1 and CDR2 (germline): SGDLS, YYNGEE. This CDR3 spans 15 amino acids. V lost 0 bases and J lost 10; bases outside the gene matches: 7.

V and J are TRBV7-2 and TRBJ2-4, with TRBD2 identical over 7 bases. CDR3 size: 14 residues. The V gene's germline CDR1 is SGHTA and CDR2 FQGNSA. V was clipped by 5 bases and J by 6 bases; unmatched bases: 7. CDR3: CASSPQTGGNIQYF. The DNA for the CDR3 is TGTGCCAGCAGCCCACAAACGGGGGGAAACATTCAGTACTTC.

This clonotype was picked up a small number of times. The chain joins TRBV19 to TRBJ2-2; 7 bases align to TRBD1. After removal of 3 bases from V and 7 bases from J, the junction contained 11 bases not matched to a gene. Germline CDR1 and CDR2: LNHDA and SQIVND (reference sequence). The CDR3 loop spans 16 amino acids. The CDR3 DNA reads as TGTGCCAGTAGTATCAGCCCGCACAGGGGTGGCGGGGAGCTGTTTTTT. This encodes CASSISPHRGGGELFF.

This clonotype was counted many times. The chain has TRBV5-1 and TRBJ1-5; D is perhaps TRBD1 (6 bases). The germline V gene encodes CDR1 SGHRS and CDR2 YFSETQ. The V end was cut by 1 base, the J end by 6 bases, with 14 bases between. The CDR3 loop spans 15 amino acids. The CDR3 protein is CASSLRGGSGQPQHF. The CDR3 DNA sequence: TGCGCCAGCAGCTTGAGAGGGGGTTCGGGTCAGCCCCAGCATTTT.

The chain uses TRBV3-1 and TRBJ2-1, with 7 positions matching TRBD1. Germline lookup yields CDR1 LGHDT and CDR2 YNNKEL (reference sequence). V was clipped by 1 base and J by 5 bases; unmatched bases: 5. This CDR3 comprises 15 residues. CDR3 loop: CASSQGVGQNNEQFF. As DNA, the CDR3 is TGTGCCAGCAGCCAAGGGGTGGGACAGAACAATGAGCAGTTCTTC.

The chain carries TRBV7-3 and TRBJ2-5; TRBD2 matches at 8 bases. The V segment lost 1 base and the J segment 4 bases; nucleotides outside the gene matches: 8. The CDR3 contains 16 residues. Germline V lookup: CDR1 SGHTA, CDR2 FQGTGA. The CDR3 protein is CASSLNQAGGLETQYF. The CDR3 DNA follows: TGTGCCAGCAGCTTAAATCAGGCGGGGGGCCTAGAGACCCAGTACTTC.

This clonotype was picked up a small number of times. The rearrangement uses TRBV15 and TRBJ2-2; TRBD1 matches at 9 bases. Trimming took 1 base from V and 8 from J; bases not matched to a gene: 8. The CDR3 sequence is 16 residues long. Germline V gene lookup returns CDR1 LNHNV and CDR2 YYDKDF (reference sequence). The CDR3 nucleotides are TGTGCCACCAGCAGAGCCGGGACAGGGATCGCAGGGGAGCTGTTTTTT. As protein: CATSRAGTGIAGELFF.

CDR3 in amino acids: CASSSTAYEQYF. CDR3 sequence (DNA): TGTGCCAGCAGCTCGACAGCATACGAGCAGTACTTC. This rearrangement joins TRBV7-2 to TRBJ2-7, with a weak D call TRBD1 (5 bases). CDR3 length equals 12 residues. Germline lookup yields CDR1 SGHTA and CDR2 FQGNSA. V lost 4 bases and J lost 4, with 8 bases in between.

In its sample, this clonotype was seen a few times. This chain uses TRBV10-3 with TRBJ2-1; 8 bases line up with TRBD2. The CDR3 loop spans 13 amino acids. V shed 10 bases and J 1 base; nucleotides not matched to a gene: 3. Germline V CDR1 and CDR2: ENHRY, SYGVKD. The CDR3 nucleotides read TGTGCCACCCGGGGGGGGTCCTACAATGAGCAGTTCTTC. It translates to CATRGGSYNEQFF.

The V gene is TRBV20-1, the J gene TRBJ2-3, with 8 bases that match TRBD1. CDR3 size: 17 residues. Germline values: CDR1 DFQATT, CDR2 SNEGSKA (reference sequence). V lost 0 bases and J lost 6; bases outside the gene matches: 14. CDR3 sequence: CSARDLPTGAGLDTQYF. The CDR3 bases are TGCAGTGCTAGAGACCTGCCGACAGGGGCCGGTTTGGATACGCAGTATTTT.

V gene TRBV4-1 combines with J gene TRBJ2-1, with D perhaps TRBD1 or TRBD2 (5 bases each). V lost 2 bases and J lost 4, with 12 bases in between. Looked up from germline, CDR1 is MGHRA and CDR2 is YSYEKL. This CDR3 is 15 amino acids long. CDR3 in DNA: TGCGCCAGCAGCCAAATGGGGACGGAGTACAATGAGCAGTTCTTC. It is translated as CASSQMGTEYNEQFF.

V and J are TRBV12-3 or TRBV12-4 and TRBJ2-5, with D possibly called TRBD1 or TRBD2 (5 bases each). This CDR3 contains 14 residues. Trimming stripped 6 bases from V and 4 bases from J, with 15 bases between. This CDR3 is CASSPGTSRETQYF. For the CDR3, the DNA is TGTGCCAGCAGCCCTGGGACCTCCCGAGAGACCCAGTACTTC.

The chain combines TRBV29-1 with TRBJ2-7; D may be TRBD1 or TRBD2 (5 bases each). In germline, CDR1 is SQVTM, CDR2 ANQGSEA. The length of the CDR3 is 12 residues. V lost 4 bases to trimming and J lost 2 bases, with 9 bases between them. CDR3 sequence reads: CSVVGTTYEQYV. CDR3 nucleotides: TGCAGCGTTGTTGGGACGACCTACGAGCAGTACGTC.

This chain uses TRBV29-1 with TRBJ1-2; D call uncertain. Germline CDR1 is SQVTM and CDR2 is ANQGSEA. The CDR3 is 11 amino acids. Trimming removed 6 bases from V and 8 bases from J, with 13 bases in between. The CDR3 region is CSVEVRRGYTF. The CDR3 DNA follows: TGCAGCGTAGAGGTCCGGCGGGGCTACACCTTC.

This clonotype was observed many times. The chain links TRBV3-1 to TRBJ1-5; D possibly corresponds to TRBD1 (6 bases). There are 13 residues in the CDR3. Trimming shortened V by 11 bases and J by 4 bases, and 15 bases separated the two germline ends. Per germline, CDR1 LGHDT and CDR2 YNNKEL (reference sequence). For the CDR3, the DNA is TGTGCCTCTTCACAGGGCTTAAATCAGCCCCAGCATTTT. Translated, it gives CASSQGLNQPQHF.

The J gene is TRBJ1-6, the V gene TRBV7-2; D is uncertain. The CDR3 consists of 16 residues. V gave up 7 bases and J gave up 1 base, with 14 bases separating them. Germline CDR1 reads SGHTA; CDR2 reads FQGNSA. In DNA, the CDR3 is TGTGCCAGCACCCGGCGCCCCGGGTCCTATAATTCACCCCTCCACTTT. This translates into CASTRRPGSYNSPLHF.

In its sample, this clonotype was seen a few times. The chain has TRBV9 and TRBJ2-1; D perhaps matches TRBD2 (6 bases). The ends were cut back, 4 bases at V and 7 bases at J, with 21 bases in the middle. Germline V gene sequence: CDR1 SGDLS, CDR2 YYNGEE. This CDR3 has 16 residues. CDR3 sequence reads: CASSPTSLGYGNEQFF. For the CDR3, the DNA is TGTGCCAGCAGCCCTACTAGCCTAGGATACGGAAATGAGCAGTTCTTC.

This clonotype was counted between two and nine times. The chain recombines TRBV29-1 with TRBJ1-1, with no clear D. This CDR3 has 14 amino acids. The germline V gene has CDR1 SQVTM and CDR2 ANQGSEA. V gave up 6 bases and J gave up 4 bases, with 18 bases separating them. This chain's CDR3 is CSVHTPGAGTEAFF. As DNA, the CDR3 is TGCAGCGTCCATACACCGGGCGCGGGCACTGAAGCTTTCTTT.

This clonotype has only a few counts. The chain uses TRBV12-3 or TRBV12-4 and TRBJ1-1; possible D gene TRBD1, 5 bases. V was trimmed by 6 bases and J by 5 bases, leaving 10 bases between them. The CDR3 contains 12 residues. CDR3 bases: TGTGCCAGCAGGCGAGGGGAAACTGAAGCTTTCTTT. Translated, it gives CASRRGETEAFF.

This clonotype has just a few counts. The chain couples TRBV5-5 to TRBJ2-3, with 8 nucleotides matching TRBD1. CDR1 is SGHKS and CDR2 is YYEKEE in the germline V gene (reference sequence). The CDR3 has 14 residues. Trimming took 4 bases from V and 2 from J; bases not matched to a gene: 3. This CDR3 is CASSMGQATDTQYF. CDR3 nucleotide sequence: TGTGCCAGCAGCATGGGACAGGCCACAGATACGCAGTATTTT.

This clonotype was picked up many times. This rearrangement joins TRBV12-3 or TRBV12-4 to TRBJ1-1; D is perhaps TRBD1 (6 bases). V lost 4 bases and J 4 bases, leaving 16 bases between the germline ends. The CDR3 is 15 amino acids. CDR3 in amino acids: CASSSLGGLVTEAFF. The CDR3 coding sequence is TGTGCCAGCAGTTCATTGGGGGGGCTGGTCACTGAAGCTTTCTTT.